These 25 T cell receptor beta chains share one sample of origin, sequenced in a study of blood T cells in healthy people across ages. Alongside a J-beta primer mix, a sample-barcoded 5' primer served in a second PCR lasting about 7 to 12 cycles. In TCRdb, the 5' RACE reads were re-called with MiXCR into one record per CDR3 protein. The table shows roughly 800,000 distinct CDR3 sequences, with about 55% occurring only once. Sequenced sample: blood. The receptors were sampled from an elderly man in good health.

The chain joins TRBV12-3 or TRBV12-4 to TRBJ2-1, with D perhaps matching TRBD2 (5 bases). Between the trimmed V and J ends, which lost 7 bases and 9 bases, there was a span of 10 bases. This CDR3 has 11 amino acids. CDR3 protein: CASTQSGEQFF. As DNA, the CDR3 is TGTGCCAGCACCCAGAGCGGTGAGCAGTTCTTC.

V is TRBV14 and J is TRBJ2-1; D gene unclear. V shed 5 bases and J shed 1 base, with 12 bases lying between them. The germline gives CDR1 SGHDN, CDR2 FVKESK. There are 15 residues in the CDR3. The CDR3 sequence: CASSSGHGSYNEQFF. CDR3 bases: TGTGCCAGCAGCTCCGGGCATGGGTCCTACAATGAGCAGTTCTTC.

The chain recombines TRBV7-3 with TRBJ1-4; D unresolved. The CDR3 sequence is 14 residues long. Germline CDR1 SGHTA, CDR2 FQGTGA. Trimming stripped 1 base from V and 3 bases from J, with 6 bases between. CDR3 sequence: CASSLNDANEKLFF. The CDR3 DNA reads TGTGCCAGCAGCTTAAATGACGCTAATGAAAAACTGTTTTTT.

This chain's CDR3 is CAISPRTSGSPHEQYF. Here the CDR3 DNA reads TGTGCCATCAGTCCTCGGACTAGCGGGAGTCCCCACGAGCAGTACTTC. The chain carries TRBV10-3 and TRBJ2-7; 13 bases are a match to TRBD2. The CDR3 is 16 residues long. Germline assignment: CDR1 ENHRY and CDR2 SYGVKD. V lost 5 bases to trimming and J lost 5 bases; unmatched junction nucleotides: 9.

The chain recombines TRBV7-2 with TRBJ2-4, with 10 bases aligning to TRBD2. This CDR3 contains 16 residues. CDR1 is SGHTA, CDR2 FQGNSA, per germline. Losses at the gene ends were 2 bases for V and 8 bases for J; bases not matched to a gene: 9. This chain's CDR3 is CASSLTASGRADIQYF. The CDR3 DNA reads TGTGCCAGCAGCTTAACGGCTAGCGGGAGAGCTGACATTCAGTACTTC. Complete variable domain (other parts from reference TRBV7-2 and TRBJ2-4): GAGVSQSPSNKVTEKGKDVELRCDPISGHTALYWYRQSLGQGLEFLIYFQGNSAPDKSGLPSDRFSAERTGGSVSTLTIQRTQQEDSAVYLCASSLTASGRADIQYFGAGTRLSVL.

The chain's CDR3 is CASSPTGPATNEKLFF. CDR3 DNA sequence: TGTGCCAGCTCACCAACGGGGCCTGCAACTAATGAAAAACTGTTTTTT. V and J are TRBV18 and TRBJ1-4, with a possible D match to TRBD1 (5 bases). Trimming took off 2 bases at V and 0 bases at J, with 10 bases between the two ends. Germline V lookup: CDR1 KGHSH, CDR2 LQKENI. This CDR3 spans 16 amino acids.

The chain joins TRBV21-1 to TRBJ2-6. TRBV21-1 counts as a pseudogene. The CDR3 covers 18 residues. Here the CDR3 reads CASSFRTLAGSGANVLTF. The CDR3 DNA sequence: TGTGCCAGCAGCTTCCGGACGCTCGCGGGCTCTGGGGCCAACGTCCTGACTTTC.

This rearrangement joins TRBV7-3 to TRBJ2-3; D perhaps matches TRBD2 (6 bases). V was cut by 1 base and J by 2 bases, with 7 bases left in between. Germline V gives CDR1 SGHTA, CDR2 FQGTGA. CDR3 length: 14 residues. CDR3 region: CASSLIAATDTQYF. In DNA form, the CDR3 reads TGTGCCAGCAGCTTAATAGCGGCCACAGATACGCAGTATTTT.

With regard to this clonotype: The junction departs from germline at one end; a sequencing error may be responsible. The V gene is TRBV27, the J gene TRBJ2-5, with 10 bases identical to TRBD2. Germline V CDR1 and CDR2: MNHEY, SMNVEV (reference sequence). The CDR3 has 17 residues. The CDR3 sequence is CASSPRTSGSYQEAQYF. CDR3 bases: TGTGCCAGCAGTCCCCGGACTAGCGGATCGTACCAAGAGGCCCAGTACTTC.

This clonotype was observed a few times. CDR3 bases: TGCAGTGCTAGAGATCTGTTCAGGGATCTTCTAGCGGGAGGGCCTGTAGCCAAAAACATTCAGTACTTC. It translates to CSARDLFRDLLAGGPVAKNIQYF. This sequence joins TRBV20-1 and TRBJ2-4, with 12 bases aligning to TRBD2. Germline V gene data show CDR1 as DFQATT and CDR2 as SNEGSKA (reference sequence). The CDR3 runs to 23 residues. The J segment lost 0 bases and the V segment lost 0 bases, leaving 21 bases of the junction unmatched.

This clonotype came up once. The J gene is TRBJ2-1, the V gene TRBV5-1, with TRBD1 matching over 12 bases. Germline loops: CDR1 SGHRS, CDR2 YFSETQ. J gave up 12 bases and V 7 bases, and 14 bases lay outside the gene matches. There are 15 residues in the CDR3. Written as DNA, the CDR3 is TGCGCCAGCGGATCCGGGACAGGGGGCTTCCAATGGCAGTTCTTC. Encoded protein: CASGSGTGGFQWQFF.

The genes are TRBV6-5 and TRBJ1-2, with 8 positions matching TRBD1. This CDR3 contains 13 residues. The germline V gene has CDR1 MNHEY and CDR2 SVGAGI. The J segment lost 12 bases and the V segment lost 5 bases, leaving 11 bases of the junction unmatched. CDR3: CASSPRTGRGHTF. CDR3 in DNA: TGTGCCAGCAGTCCTCGGACAGGGAGAGGCCACACCTTC.

CDR3 in amino acids: CASSEGDRESHEQYF. The CDR3 nucleotides are TGTGCCAGCAGTGAAGGAGACAGGGAGTCCCACGAGCAGTACTTC. This sequence joins TRBV25-1 and TRBJ2-7; 7 nucleotides align to TRBD1. V trimming: 2 bases; J trimming: 5 bases; junction bases outside the gene matches: 9. There are 15 residues in the CDR3. Germline lookup yields CDR1 MGHDK and CDR2 SYGVNS.

Notes on this clonotype: This sequence may be a read error, since a much larger clone differs from it by one base. The gene calls are TRBV14 and TRBJ2-1; a weak D match, TRBD2 (5 bases). Germline CDR1 and CDR2: SGHDN and FVKESK. The CDR3 is made up of 17 amino acids. Between the trimmed V and J ends, which lost 4 bases and 13 bases, there was a span of 29 bases. DNA of the CDR3: TGTGCCAGCAGCCGGACCCCAGACTATCAGTTCGGAGAGACCCAGTTCTTC. Translated, it gives CASSRTPDYQFGETQFF.

This clonotype appeared once. The chain employs TRBV29-1 and TRBJ2-5; 9 positions match TRBD2. V shed 7 bases and J 11 bases; nucleotides not matched to a gene: 14. The CDR3 totals 13 residues. Germline V gene lookup returns CDR1 SQVTM and CDR2 ANQGSEA. The CDR3 nucleotides are TGCAGCGGGAGGGCCAGCGGGAGGCCTGAGCAGTACTTC. Protein product: CSGRASGRPEQYF.

This sequence joins TRBV6-5 and TRBJ2-3; 8 bases match TRBD2. This CDR3 spans 13 amino acids. V shed 7 bases, J shed 1 base, and the junction held 1 base outside the gene matches. Germline V CDR1 and CDR2: MNHEY, SVGAGI. The CDR3 is CASTLAGTDTQYF. In DNA form, the CDR3 reads TGTGCCAGCACACTAGCGGGCACAGATACGCAGTATTTT.

Only a few counts were recorded for this clonotype. V gene TRBV6-2 or TRBV6-3 combines with J gene TRBJ2-7; 11 nucleotides match TRBD1. The CDR3 loop spans 16 amino acids. Germline CDR1 reads MNHEY; CDR2 reads SVGEGT. Trimming took 5 bases from V and 2 from J; bases not matched to a gene: 8. CDR3 coding DNA: TGTGCCAGCAGTAGGGACAGGGGGAGGCCACCCTACGAGCAGTACTTC. This codes for CASSRDRGRPPYEQYF.

Concerning this clonotype: A junction end diverges from the germline sequence, so it may reflect a read error. The V call is TRBV14, the J call TRBJ1-4; 9 bases line up with TRBD1. The germline V gene encodes CDR1 SGHDN and CDR2 FVKESK. The CDR3 has 20 amino acids. CDR3 nucleotide sequence: TGTGCCGGCAGCCAAGATCCCACAACAGGGGGCTTAAGAAGATATGAAAAACTGTTTTTT. It specifies CAGSQDPTTGGLRRYEKLFF.

The chain links TRBV29-1 to TRBJ2-5, with 8 positions matching TRBD1. The CDR3 runs to 16 residues. Germline V gene sequence: CDR1 SQVTM, CDR2 ANQGSEA. J was trimmed by 4 bases and V by 6 bases; bases with no gene match: 16. The CDR3 sequence: CSVGPQGADSRETQYF. CDR3 in DNA: TGCAGCGTGGGCCCCCAGGGGGCCGATTCAAGAGAGACCCAGTACTTC.

The CDR3 loop is CASSGTSGRSSNEQFF. CDR3 bases: TGTGCCAGCAGTGGCACTAGCGGGAGGTCGAGCAATGAGCAGTTCTTC. The chain carries TRBV9 and TRBJ2-1, with 12 bases identical to TRBD2. The CDR3 contains 16 residues. The V gene's germline CDR1 is SGDLS and CDR2 YYNGEE. V shed 5 bases and J 6 bases; nucleotides not matched to a gene: 9.

The chain uses TRBV3-1 and TRBJ2-5, with a weak D call TRBD1 (5 bases). The V gene lost 0 bases and the J gene lost 5 bases, with 13 bases spanning the gap. The CDR3 spans 15 residues. CDR1 and CDR2 (germline): LGHDT, YNNKEL (reference sequence). The CDR3 DNA reads as TGTGCCAGCAGCCAAGATGGGGCTGACGGGGAGACCCAGTACTTC. It yields the protein CASSQDGADGETQYF.

To note about this clonotype: One end of the junction fails to match germline, which may point to a read error. The chain carries TRBV11-2 and TRBJ2-7, with D unclear. The V gene's germline CDR1 is SGHAT and CDR2 FQNNGV. This CDR3 is built from 13 residues. In nucleotides, the CDR3 is TGTGTCAGCAGCTCGCTTGTTTCCTACGAGCAGTACTTC. Translating gives CVSSSLVSYEQYF.

The chain links TRBV11-2 to TRBJ1-6; 10 bases align to TRBD1. In germline, CDR1 is SGHAT, CDR2 FQNNGV. V lost 8 bases, J lost 10 bases, and 8 bases stayed unmatched. The CDR3 is made up of 14 amino acids. CDR3 in amino acids: CASRTTGGKSPLHF. In DNA, the CDR3 is TGTGCCAGCCGTACGACAGGGGGCAAATCACCCCTCCACTTT.

The J gene is TRBJ2-1, the V gene TRBV28; 7 bases agree with TRBD1. Germline lookup yields CDR1 MDHEN and CDR2 SYDVKM. Losses at the gene ends were 8 bases for V and 2 bases for J; bases not matched to a gene: 3. CDR3 length: 13 residues. The CDR3 DNA reads as TGTGCCAGCGGGGGACAGACCTACAATGAGCAGTTCTTC. It is translated as CASGGQTYNEQFF.

J is TRBJ2-3 and V is TRBV30; TRBD2 agrees at 8 bases. The germline CDR1 and CDR2 sequences are GTSNPN and SVGIG (reference sequence). This CDR3 contains 15 residues. J was trimmed by 14 bases and V by 3 bases; bases with no gene match: 19. The chain's CDR3 is CAWRLSGSSSGYAYF. The CDR3 nucleotides are TGTGCCTGGAGACTAAGCGGGAGCAGTTCAGGATACGCGTATTTT.